This T cell receptor beta chain was recovered during a study of blood T cell repertoires in COVID-19. Turning to the study itself: PBMCs, B-cell-depleted T cells, or T cells provided the cDNA or gDNA that made up the material.

Clinical history as reported by participants underpinned cohort assignment. With 7 bases removed from V and 6 bases from J, the gap between germline ends came to 28 bases. Germline values: CDR1 SQVTM, CDR2 ANQGSEA. The CDR3 runs 17 residues. Method: immunoSEQ multiplex PCR; TCRdb's copy keeps in-frame clones and lacks some. Of 150,000 to 250,000 clones listed, around 82% are singletons. The sequenced sample consisted of PBMCs or T cells enriched from blood (not recorded which). The rearrangement links TRBV29-1 to TRBJ2-1; D remains unclear. The clonotype comes from a man aged 35-49 years who had recovered from COVID-19. CDR3 in DNA: TGCAGCGGCCGCCCGAACAAGTTATCTCATATACGCAATGAGCAGTTCTTC. The encoded protein is CSGRPNKLSHIRNEQFF.